This entry lists 18 T cell receptor beta chains sequenced from one sample in a study of T cells after yellow fever vaccination. TCRdb fed the 5' RACE reads into MiXCR, producing one record per CDR3 protein. The data contain about 320,000 distinct CDR3 sequences, 3.5% to 5% of them seen just once; the ten biggest clones take up approximately 19%. The sample was PBMCs, taken 15 days after the yellow fever booster vaccination. The receptors originated from a man between 18 and 35 years old who received the YFV17D yellow fever vaccine.

The rearrangement joins TRBV12-3 or TRBV12-4 to TRBJ2-7; D gene uncertain. Trimming stripped 3 bases from V and 2 bases from J, with 8 bases between. This CDR3 region has 13 residues. This CDR3 is CASSFDSTYEQYV. DNA of the CDR3: TGTGCCAGCAGTTTTGATAGCACCTACGAGCAGTACGTC.

This clonotype was picked up a small number of times. The chain combines TRBV12-3 or TRBV12-4 with TRBJ1-3; no reliable D call. Deletions cut 0 bases from V and 2 bases from J, with 2 bases between. There are 13 residues in the CDR3. The CDR3 sequence is CASSLATGNTIYF. The CDR3 DNA is TGTGCCAGCAGTTTAGCAACTGGAAACACCATATATTTT.

This clonotype came up a few times. V is TRBV2 and J is TRBJ2-4; 15 bases match TRBD2. V dropped 8 bases and J dropped 4; count of bases not matched to a gene: 3. Germline CDR1 and CDR2: SNHLY and FYNNEI. The CDR3 length is 15 residues. Written as DNA, the CDR3 is TGTGCCAGCGGAGGGACTAGCGGGGGGAAAAACATTCAGTACTTC. It is translated as CASGGTSGGKNIQYF.

This clonotype was recorded a few times. The J gene is TRBJ2-5, the V gene TRBV29-1; D gene unclear. CDR1 is SQVTM, CDR2 ANQGSEA, per germline. This CDR3 contains 13 residues. The V and J ends lost 7 bases and 3 bases respectively, with 15 bases between them. CDR3 DNA sequence: TGCAGCGCGCCGGGCCCCCTAGAAGAGACCCAGTACTTC. This codes for CSAPGPLEETQYF.

This clonotype was detected many times. The chain recombines TRBV20-1 with TRBJ1-2; 7 bases map to TRBD1. This CDR3 spans 13 amino acids. Germline loops: CDR1 DFQATT, CDR2 SNEGSKA (reference sequence). V lost 0 bases and J lost 9; bases outside the gene matches: 7. CDR3 amino acids: CSARDVTGRSYTF. CDR3 nucleotide sequence: TGCAGTGCTAGAGATGTGACAGGGAGAAGCTACACCTTC.

The CDR3 here is CASGSSGSTDTQYF. As DNA, the CDR3 is TGTGCCAGCGGTTCTAGCGGGAGCACAGATACGCAGTATTTT. V and J are TRBV12-3 or TRBV12-4 and TRBJ2-3; the match to TRBD2 covers 8 bases. The V gene end was trimmed by 8 bases and the J gene end by 0 bases; junction bases not matched to a gene: 4. This CDR3 is built from 14 residues.

At least ten counts were recorded for this clonotype. The rearrangement uses TRBV11-2 and TRBJ2-2; D is unclear. Germline V gene data show CDR1 as SGHAT and CDR2 as FQNNGV. This CDR3 comprises 13 residues. V gave up 1 base and J gave up 4 bases, with 4 bases separating them. CDR3: CASSLVRTGELFF. For the CDR3, the DNA is TGTGCCAGCAGCTTAGTACGCACCGGGGAGCTGTTTTTT.

This clonotype was detected a few times. This chain uses TRBV7-6 with TRBJ2-3; D is perhaps TRBD1 (6 bases). The germline V gene has CDR1 SGHVS and CDR2 FNYEAQ. This CDR3 spans 15 amino acids. Deletions cut 5 bases from V and 0 bases from J, with 12 bases between. The CDR3 loop is CASSLTGPSTDTQYF. For the CDR3, the DNA is TGTGCCAGCAGCCTGACAGGCCCTAGCACAGATACGCAGTATTTT.

Ten or more counts support this clonotype. The chain recombines TRBV7-9 with TRBJ2-1; TRBD1 matches 8 bases. Germline trimming cut 1 base from V and 7 bases from J; bases unmatched to any gene: 0. Germline V gene lookup returns CDR1 SEHNR and CDR2 FQNEAQ (reference sequence). The CDR3 covers 13 residues. The CDR3 spells CASSLGTGNEQFF. As DNA, the CDR3 is TGTGCCAGCAGCTTAGGGACAGGGAATGAGCAGTTCTTC.

This clonotype was seen at least ten times. This chain connects TRBV19 to TRBJ2-5, with D uncertain. This CDR3 has 14 amino acids. The germline V and J ends were trimmed by 4 bases and 0 bases, with 9 bases remaining between them. The germline V gene has CDR1 LNHDA and CDR2 SQIVND (reference sequence). CDR3 region: CASSTRGYQETQYF. The CDR3 nucleotides read TGTGCCAGTAGTACCCGAGGTTACCAAGAGACCCAGTACTTC.

The chain employs TRBV6-6 and TRBJ2-1; D tentatively fits TRBD1 or TRBD2 (6 bases each). CDR3 length: 18 amino acids. With 2 bases removed from V and 6 bases from J, the gap between germline ends came to 23 bases. CDR1 and CDR2 from the germline V gene are MNHNY and SVGAGI (reference sequence). Written as DNA, the CDR3 is TGTGCCAGCAGTTACCCTTACCGTATTTCCCGGGGGCGCAATGAGCAGTTCTTC. It translates to CASSYPYRISRGRNEQFF.

The chain recombines TRBV6-2 or TRBV6-3 with TRBJ1-3; a possible D gene is TRBD1 (5 bases). The germline V gene has CDR1 MNHEY and CDR2 SVGEGT. Trimming removed 6 bases from V and 1 base from J, with 13 bases in between. This CDR3 region has 15 residues. The CDR3 region has the DNA TGTGCCAGCAGCCTGACAGAGCCTTCTGGAAACACCATATATTTT. It yields the protein CASSLTEPSGNTIYF.

This clonotype came up many times. The genes are TRBV15 and TRBJ2-7; weak D call: TRBD1 (5 bases). From germline, CDR1 is LNHNV and CDR2 YYDKDF (reference sequence). V lost 1 base to trimming and J lost 6 bases, with 19 bases between them. The CDR3 is 16 amino acids. CDR3 sequence reads: CATSRVMAGRTGEQYF. The CDR3 nucleotides are TGTGCCACCAGCAGAGTAATGGCAGGGCGAACTGGCGAGCAGTACTTC.

Many counts were recorded for this clonotype. The chain recombines TRBV7-2 with TRBJ2-5; a weak D match, TRBD1 (6 bases). Germline V gene data show CDR1 as SGHTA and CDR2 as FQGNSA. Trimming cost V 2 bases and J 2 bases, with 21 bases left between them. The CDR3 has 18 residues. Written as DNA, the CDR3 is TGTGCCAGCAGCTTACCCAGGTTCAGGGACAACACGCAAGAGACCCAGTACTTC. Amino acid sequence: CASSLPRFRDNTQETQYF.

This clonotype came up a few times. The chain couples TRBV11-3 to TRBJ1-1, with 9 bases aligning to TRBD1. CDR3 length equals 14 residues. The germline V gene has CDR1 SGHNT and CDR2 YENEEA. Trimming cost V 5 bases and J 6 bases; bases outside gene matches: 7. The CDR3 region is CASSHGQGIPEAFF. The CDR3 DNA reads as TGTGCCAGCAGCCACGGACAGGGGATCCCTGAAGCTTTCTTT.

The rearrangement links TRBV24-1 to TRBJ1-5; D remains ambiguous. The CDR3 spans 13 residues. Per the germline V gene, CDR1 is KGHDR and CDR2 is SFDVKD. The V and J ends lost 5 bases and 0 bases respectively, with 4 bases between them. The CDR3 sequence is CATSGYSNQPQHF. CDR3 sequence (DNA): TGTGCCACCAGTGGATATAGCAATCAGCCCCAGCATTTT.

In its sample, this clonotype was seen many times. The chain joins TRBV7-3 to TRBJ2-3, with TRBD2 matching over 8 bases. Germline CDR1 reads SGHTA; CDR2 reads FQGTGA. CDR3 length: 15 amino acids. V trimming: 2 bases; J trimming: 4 bases; junction bases outside the gene matches: 5. The CDR3 DNA is TGTGCCAGCAGCTTACGCACCGGGGGGGCAGATACGCAGTATTTT. As protein: CASSLRTGGADTQYF.

This clonotype was seen repeatedly, ten times or more. This chain uses TRBV7-2 with TRBJ2-7; tentative D call: TRBD1 (5 bases). Trimming cost V 4 bases and J 4 bases, with 14 bases left between them. This CDR3 contains 14 residues. Germline CDR1 and CDR2: SGHTA and FQGNSA. CDR3 amino acids: CASSSQGVEYEQYF. DNA for the CDR3: TGTGCCAGCAGCTCGCAGGGTGTCGAGTACGAGCAGTACTTC.